This TCR beta chain stems from a study of identical twins. The study, taken as a whole, reports: Fewer insertions characterized abundant cord blood beta clonotypes, whereas memory repertoires showed none.

The CDR3 totals 15 residues. The germline V gene has CDR1 SEHNR and CDR2 FQNEAQ (reference sequence). With V trimmed by 3 bases and J by 7 bases, 6 bases remained unmatched. This clonotype turned up a few times. Its target is unknown. Each CDR3 protein is one row after TCRdb ran MiXCR on the 5' RACE reads. The sample carries under 900,000 distinct CDR3 sequences, about 12% recorded once. Only healthy Caucasians were included as donors. These same records also appear under a second study, on yellow fever vaccine responses in identical twins.

This chain joins TRBV7-9 and TRBJ2-1, with 10 nucleotides matching TRBD2. The sequence was collected from a woman between 18 and 29 years old in good health. The sequencing sample was made of PBMCs. CDR3 amino acids: CASSLGASGSNEQFF. The CDR3 DNA reads as TGTGCCAGCAGCTTGGGGGCTAGCGGGAGTAATGAGCAGTTCTTC.